The 17 T cell receptor beta chains below were found in one sample sequenced in a study of blood T cell repertoires in COVID-19. The repertoire was sequenced with immunoSEQ multiplex PCR; TCRdb's copy has only in-frame clones and lacks some. The profile shows a few hundred thousand clones, about 86% of them singletons. Sequencing used PBMCs or T cells enriched from blood (not recorded which). All receptors come from a man younger than 40 with acute COVID-19.

The chain carries TRBV7-2 and TRBJ2-2; 7 bases align to TRBD1. CDR1 and CDR2 from the germline V gene are SGHTA and FQGNSA. CDR3 length: 16 residues. Unmatched junction bases numbered 14, after V lost 5 bases and J lost 8 bases. The chain's CDR3 is CASSPGGDRARGELFF. CDR3 in DNA: TGTGCCAGCAGCCCCGGTGGGGACAGAGCTCGGGGGGAGCTGTTTTTT.

V usage is TRBV18 and J usage is TRBJ2-5; D is unclear. Germline values: CDR1 KGHSH, CDR2 LQKENI. The CDR3 extends over 14 amino acids. Between the trimmed V and J ends, which lost 1 base and 1 base, there was a span of 7 bases. CDR3 DNA: TGTGCCAGCTCACCACAAACAGCCCAAGAGACCCAGTACTTC. Its translation: CASSPQTAQETQYF.

The V call is TRBV6-5, the J call TRBJ1-2; D is possibly TRBD1 (5 bases). This CDR3 has 11 residues. CDR1 and CDR2 from the germline V gene are MNHEY and SVGAGI. Trimming left V 10 bases short and J 14 bases short, with 20 bases between. CDR3 DNA: TGTGCCATTGGATGGGGGGACTCGATAACCTTC. Translated, it gives CAIGWGDSITF.

This chain connects TRBV6-2 or TRBV6-3 to TRBJ2-3, with 10 bases that match TRBD1. Germline CDR1 reads MNHEY; CDR2 reads SVGEGT. After removal of 2 bases from V and 4 bases from J, the junction contained 0 bases not matched to a gene. This CDR3 region has 14 residues. CDR3 nucleotides: TGTGCCAGCAGTTACGGGACAGGGGCAGATACGCAGTATTTT. Translated: CASSYGTGADTQYF.

The rearrangement joins TRBV5-4 to TRBJ1-1; D ambiguous. V gave up 0 bases and J gave up 10 bases, with 7 bases separating them. This CDR3 has 11 residues. Germline V gene sequence: CDR1 SGHNT, CDR2 YYREEE (reference sequence). CDR3 sequence: CASSLGSLAFF. The CDR3 region has the DNA TGTGCCAGCAGCTTGGGTAGTTTAGCTTTCTTT.

This clone is a singleton in its sample. The chain employs TRBV25-1 and TRBJ1-2; D perhaps matches TRBD1 (5 bases). Germline V gene sequence: CDR1 MGHDK, CDR2 SYGVNS. Trimming left V 2 bases short and J 0 bases short, with 13 bases between. The CDR3 runs 16 residues. Written as DNA, the CDR3 is TGTGCCAGCAGTGAAGGCGGGGGGAAACCTAACTATGGCTACACCTTC. Amino acid sequence: CASSEGGGKPNYGYTF.

Note on this clone: At one end the junction does not follow the germline gene, possibly because of a read error. The V gene is TRBV28, the J gene TRBJ2-1; perhaps TRBD2 as D (6 bases). The CDR3 runs 17 residues. The germline CDR1 and CDR2 sequences are MDHEN and SYDVKM. The chain's CDR3 is CASSFKSGGSGYSEQFF. In DNA, the CDR3 is TGTGCCAGCAGTTTTAAGTCAGGAGGGTCAGGGTACAGTGAGCAGTTCTTC.

The chain recombines TRBV5-4 with TRBJ1-1; D unclear. Per germline, CDR1 SGHNT and CDR2 YYREEE (reference sequence). This CDR3 has 13 residues. Trimming left V 3 bases short and J 3 bases short, with 9 bases between. The CDR3 sequence is CASSSGVDTEAFF. The CDR3 DNA follows: TGTGCCAGCAGCTCGGGTGTAGACACTGAAGCTTTCTTT.

A word on this clone: Other DNA sequences within the sample encode an identical CDR3. The chain uses TRBV5-1 and TRBJ2-2, with 8 positions matching TRBD1. From germline, CDR1 is SGHRS and CDR2 YFSETQ. V shed 4 bases, J shed 3 bases, and the junction held 5 bases outside the gene matches. This CDR3 contains 15 residues. The CDR3 region is CASSLGQGDTGELFF. CDR3 bases: TGCGCCAGCAGCCTCGGACAGGGCGACACCGGGGAGCTGTTTTTT.

Many counts were recorded for this clone. The J gene is TRBJ2-5, the V gene TRBV6-5, with 8 bases matching TRBD2. With V trimmed by 5 bases and J by 5 bases, 10 bases remained unmatched. CDR1 and CDR2 (germline): MNHEY, SVGAGI. The CDR3 totals 15 residues. CDR3 DNA: TGTGCCAGCAGTCGGTTAGGCGGGGGGTCGGAGACCCAGTACTTC. It translates to CASSRLGGGSETQYF.

This chain uses TRBV2 with TRBJ1-2, with no clear D. Germline V gene lookup returns CDR1 SNHLY and CDR2 FYNNEI. The CDR3 covers 12 residues. The V and J ends lost 4 bases and 3 bases respectively, with 6 bases between them. The CDR3 sequence is CASSVPDYGYTF. The CDR3 region has the DNA TGTGCCAGCAGTGTCCCAGACTATGGCTACACCTTC.

V usage is TRBV5-6 and J usage is TRBJ1-2; the D gene is possibly TRBD1 (6 bases). The germline gives CDR1 SGHDT, CDR2 YYEEEE. The CDR3 loop spans 17 amino acids. V gave up 3 bases and J gave up 3 bases, with 21 bases separating them. CDR3 sequence reads: CASSSRGAGGSHYGYTF. Written as DNA, the CDR3 is TGTGCCAGCAGCTCCCGGGGGGCAGGTGGGTCTCACTATGGCTACACCTTC. Together with reference TRBV5-6 and TRBJ1-2, the CDR3 gives the full variable domain: DAGVTQSPTHLIKTRGQQVTLRCSPKSGHDTVSWYQQALGQGPQFIFQYYEEEERQRGNFPDRFSGHQFPNYSSELNVNALLLGDSALYLCASSSRGAGGSHYGYTFGSGTRLTVV.

The chain combines TRBV29-1 with TRBJ2-1; D is possibly TRBD2 (5 bases). The V end lost 3 bases, the J end lost 6 bases, and 15 bases lay between the germline ends. Germline V gene sequence: CDR1 SQVTM, CDR2 ANQGSEA. The CDR3 runs to 14 residues. For the CDR3, the DNA is TGCAGCGTTGAGGAGCTAGCCCTTGGCAATGAGCAGTTCTTC. It translates to CSVEELALGNEQFF.

The CDR3 spells CASPLSTGWVGYTF. Here the CDR3 DNA reads TGTGCCAGCCCCCTTTCAACAGGCTGGGTCGGCTACACCTTC. V and J are TRBV2 and TRBJ1-2; TRBD1 might be the D (5 bases). CDR3 size: 14 residues. CDR1 and CDR2 (germline): SNHLY, FYNNEI. Between the trimmed V and J ends, which lost 8 bases and 8 bases, there was a span of 21 bases.

J is TRBJ1-5 and V is TRBV5-1; 8 nucleotides line up with TRBD1. J gave up 4 bases and V 0 bases, and 6 bases lay outside the gene matches. The CDR3 runs to 16 residues. Germline-derived CDR1 and CDR2 are SGHRS and YFSETQ. CDR3 protein: CASSLEGQASNQPQHF. DNA for the CDR3: TGCGCCAGCAGCTTGGAGGGACAGGCTTCGAATCAGCCCCAGCATTTT.

The chain couples TRBV11-2 to TRBJ1-4; tentatively, D is TRBD1 (5 bases). Germline CDR1 SGHAT, CDR2 FQNNGV. The ends were cut back, 1 base at V and 8 bases at J, with 11 bases in the middle. There are 14 residues in the CDR3. CDR3 DNA: TGTGCCAGCAGCTTAGGACAGTTTGGCGAAAAACTGTTTTTT. The encoded protein is CASSLGQFGEKLFF.

The chain uses TRBV30 and TRBJ1-3; 7 bases agree with TRBD1. The CDR3 covers 16 residues. V dropped 2 bases and J dropped 0; count of bases not matched to a gene: 7. Germline V lookup: CDR1 GTSNPN, CDR2 SVGIG (reference sequence). The CDR3 nucleotides are TGTGCCTGGAGTCTCGGACAGGTCAGCTCTGGAAACACCATATATTTT. Amino acid sequence: CAWSLGQVSSGNTIYF. The full variable domain, rest sourced from reference TRBV30 and TRBJ1-3, is SQTIHQWPATLVQPVGSPLSLECTVEGTSNPNLYWYRQAAGRGLQLLFYSVGIGQISSEVPQNLSASRPQDRQFILSSKKLLLSDSGFYLCAWSLGQVSSGNTIYFGEGSWLTVV.